These T cell receptor beta chains were read from a single sample in a study of hypomethylating agent response in myelodysplastic syndrome. Sequenced by immunoSEQ multiplex PCR; TCRdb stores in-frame clones only, minus some. The repertoire holds approximately 11,000 clones, with 83% as singletons. Sequences were derived from bone marrow, sampled before or after starting hypomethylating agent treatment for myelodysplastic syndrome (not recorded which). All receptors come from a human donor with myelodysplastic syndrome. The CDR3 runs from the conserved cysteine through the conserved F or W. Fields, in order: CDR3 length, J gene, clone size, V gene, D gene, CDR3 DNA, CDR3 protein. A D gene is named only where the DNA matches it firmly. Size tells how often a clone was seen (once, few, many) or the class of an expanded clone, and some rows leave it out.

17 | TRBJ2-7 | - | TRBV29-1 | TRBD2 | TGCAGCGTTGAATTGTATCAGGGACTAGCGGGGGGGCAGGAGCAGTACTTC | CSVELYQGLAGGQEQYF
14 | TRBJ2-3 | - | TRBV30 | TRBD2 | TGTGCCTGGACACTAGCGGGGGGCACAGATACGCAGTATTTT | CAWTLAGGTDTQYF
13 | TRBJ1-4 | - | TRBV14 | - | TGTGCCAGCAGGAAAACCGGTGATGAAAAACTGTTTTTT | CASRKTGDEKLFF
14 | TRBJ2-2 | - | TRBV5-1 | - | TGCGCCAGCAGCTCCGGAGAGCCCACCGGGGAGCTGTTTTTT | CASSSGEPTGELFF
15 | TRBJ2-7 | - | TRBV28 | - | TGTGCCAGCAGTCCCTACGACAGAGCACTCTACGAGCAGTACTTC | CASSPYDRALYEQYF
17 | TRBJ2-1 | - | TRBV11-1 | TRBD1 | TGTGCCAGCAGCTTAGCGCAGGCAGGGGGCTCCTACAATGAGCAGTTCTTC | CASSLAQAGGSYNEQFF
11 | TRBJ2-1 | - | TRBV28 | - | TGTGCCAGCCTCATGGGGACAGAGCAGTTCTTC | CASLMGTEQFF
15 | TRBJ2-5 | - | TRBV7-9 | - | TGTGCCAGCAGCTTAGTTCGGGGGCGAGGGGAGACCCAGTACTTC | CASSLVRGRGETQYF
15 | TRBJ2-7 | few | TRBV4-1 | TRBD1 | TGCGCCAGCAGCCAAGCACCATACAGGGGCGGCGAGCAGTACTTC | CASSQAPYRGGEQYF
14 | TRBJ2-5 | - | TRBV4-1 | - | TGCGCCAGCAGCCAGAACCGGGACTTAGAGACCCAGTACTTC | CASSQNRDLETQYF
16 | TRBJ1-2 | - | TRBV7-8 | - | TGTGCCAGCAGCTTAGAGCCGGCGGCCCCGGAGTATGGCTACACCTTC | CASSLEPAAPEYGYTF
12 | TRBJ1-2 | - | TRBV5-1 | - | TGCGCCAGCAGCTTGGCGGGGGATGGCTACACCTTC | CASSLAGDGYTF
16 | TRBJ2-2 | - | TRBV7-9 | - | TGTGCCAGCAGCCCCGGGGGAGGCTCGAACACCGGGGAGCTGTTTTTT | CASSPGGGSNTGELFF
12 | TRBJ1-1 | - | TRBV29-1 | - | TGCAGCGTTGGAAGGGCGGACACTGAAGCTTTCTTT | CSVGRADTEAFF
14 | TRBJ2-7 | - | TRBV28 | TRBD2 | TGTGCCAGCACCTCCGGGGGGGCGCCCCACGAGCAGTACTTC | CASTSGGAPHEQYF
14 | TRBJ2-2 | - | TRBV19 | - | TGTGCCAGTAGTATCATGGCGACAGACGGGGAGCTGTTTTTT | CASSIMATDGELFF
15 | TRBJ2-1 | - | TRBV11-2 | - | TGTGCCAGCAGCTTAGATCAGGCAGTTGTGAATGAGCAGTTCTTC | CASSLDQAVVNEQFF
15 | TRBJ1-1 | - | TRBV5-1 | TRBD1 | TGCGCCAGCAGACCCGAGACAGGGGTGAACACTGAAGCTTTCTTT | CASRPETGVNTEAFF
14 | TRBJ1-5 | - | TRBV4-2 | - | TGTGCCAGCAGCCCCGACCATGGGGGTCAGCCCCAGCATTTT | CASSPDHGGQPQHF
14 | TRBJ2-2 | - | TRBV2 | TRBD2 | TGTGCCATTCGTGGGACTAGCGGAGCTAGGGAGCTGTTTTTT | CAIRGTSGARELFF
16 | TRBJ1-1 | - | TRBV25-1 | TRBD1 | TGTGCCAGCAGTGCTCTGGGACAGGGATTGAACACTGAAGCTTTCTTT | CASSALGQGLNTEAFF
15 | TRBJ2-1 | - | TRBV19 | TRBD1 | TGTGCCAGTAGTATTGGAGGACAGGTATACAATGAGCAGTTCTTC | CASSIGGQVYNEQFF
14 | TRBJ1-5 | few | TRBV21-1 | - | TGTGCCAGCAGGACCGGACAGAAGGGACAGCCCCAGCATTTT | CASRTGQKGQPQHF
14 | TRBJ1-2 | - | TRBV5-4 | - | TGTGCCAGCAGCTTGGGGGCGCCTAACTATGGCTACACCTTC | CASSLGAPNYGYTF
15 | TRBJ2-4 | - | TRBV5-6 | TRBD2 | TGTGCCAGCAGCTCGCGGGGACTAGGGGTCGACATTCAGTACTTC | CASSSRGLGVDIQYF
14 | TRBJ2-7 | - | TRBV7-3 | TRBD2 | TGTGCCAGCAGCTTAACAGGGACTAGTGGCGAGCAGTACTTC | CASSLTGTSGEQYF
13 | TRBJ2-7 | - | TRBV7-7 | TRBD1 | TGTGCCAGCAGCCCCGGGACAGGGGGCGAGCAGTACTTC | CASSPGTGGEQYF
16 | TRBJ1-4 | - | TRBV9 | - | TGTGCCAGCAGCGCGTTATCAGGCAGGACCTCTGAAAAACTGTTTTTT | CASSALSGRTSEKLFF